These 13 T cell receptor beta chains were all obtained from the same sample, sequenced in a study of identical twins. TCRdb ran MiXCR on the 5' RACE reads and lists one entry per CDR3 protein. The sample gives roughly 540,000 distinct CDR3 sequences, less than 25% of which show up once; about 0.91% is in the top ten. These data also featured in a second study, about T cells expressing NK-cell markers.

The sequenced sample was CD4+ T cells sorted from blood. The receptors shown here come from a woman between 18 and 29 years old in good health.

This sequence joins TRBV7-9 and TRBJ2-7; D remains ambiguous. The CDR3 is 13 amino acids. Germline V gives CDR1 SEHNR, CDR2 FQNEAQ (reference sequence). Trimming shortened V by 7 bases and J by 7 bases, and 17 bases separated the two germline ends. The CDR3 DNA reads as TGTGCCAGCAACCTCCAGGTGTCTGGGGAGCAGTACTTC. Protein product: CASNLQVSGEQYF.

V is TRBV5-1 and J is TRBJ1-1; D perhaps matches TRBD1 (5 bases). CDR3 length: 13 residues. Germline CDR1 reads SGHRS; CDR2 reads YFSETQ. Between the trimmed V and J ends, which lost 6 bases and 4 bases, there was a span of 13 bases. CDR3 in DNA: TGCGCCAGCACCCCTGGACAAACCACTGAAGCTTTCTTT. This codes for CASTPGQTTEAFF.

This clonotype was observed many times. The gene calls are TRBV12-3 or TRBV12-4 and TRBJ2-2; TRBD2 matches at 9 bases. V shed 1 base, J shed 5 bases, and the junction held 8 bases outside the gene matches. The CDR3 consists of 17 residues. This CDR3 reads CASSLGLAGRTTGELFF. As DNA, the CDR3 is TGTGCCAGCAGTTTAGGGCTAGCGGGAAGAACTACCGGGGAGCTGTTTTTT.

This chain connects TRBV20-1 to TRBJ2-1, with TRBD2 matching over 7 bases. From germline, CDR1 is DFQATT and CDR2 SNEGSKA (reference sequence). The CDR3 length is 15 residues. V lost 6 bases, J lost 4 bases, and 12 bases stayed unmatched. DNA for the CDR3: TGCAGTGCAACTAGGGTTTCTAGCGGATACAATGAGCAGTTCTTC. This codes for CSATRVSSGYNEQFF.

This clonotype has a handful of counts. The V gene is TRBV12-3 or TRBV12-4, the J gene TRBJ1-5; D is undetermined. V lost 2 bases and J lost 10, with 6 bases in between. CDR3 size: 11 residues. The CDR3 reads CASSLMGPQHF. CDR3 nucleotides: TGTGCCAGCAGTTTAATGGGACCCCAGCATTTT.

The genes are TRBV12-3 or TRBV12-4 and TRBJ2-3; D is ambiguous. The V end lost 6 bases, the J end lost 0 bases, and 10 bases lay between the germline ends. The CDR3 length is 14 residues. The CDR3 loop is CASRSPRSTDTQYF. The CDR3 DNA sequence: TGTGCCAGCAGGTCCCCCAGGAGCACAGATACGCAGTATTTT.

This clonotype was observed many times. The chain employs TRBV3-1 and TRBJ2-5, with 9 nucleotides matching TRBD1. The length of the CDR3 is 19 residues. Germline V CDR1 and CDR2: LGHDT, YNNKEL (reference sequence). V dropped 4 bases and J dropped 5; count of bases not matched to a gene: 20. CDR3: CASSPQLSRDRVDTETQYF. The CDR3 nucleotides are TGTGCCAGCAGCCCACAACTGTCCCGGGACAGGGTGGATACGGAGACCCAGTACTTC.

This clonotype has just a few counts. V usage is TRBV20-1 and J usage is TRBJ2-3; no firm D call. Germline V gene data show CDR1 as DFQATT and CDR2 as SNEGSKA (reference sequence). CDR3 length equals 15 residues. Trimming left V 6 bases short and J 2 bases short, with 18 bases between. The CDR3 DNA reads TGCAGTGCCGAGAGTCGTGTTTCAAACACAGATACGCAGTATTTT. Translating it yields CSAESRVSNTDTQYF.

CDR3 region: CASRPTVGETQYF. The CDR3 coding sequence is TGTGCCAGCAGGCCAACGGTGGGGGAGACCCAGTACTTC. This chain joins TRBV7-9 and TRBJ2-5; no clear D gene. The length of the CDR3 is 13 residues. V shed 6 bases and J shed 5 bases, with 13 bases lying between them. Germline V gene sequence: CDR1 SEHNR, CDR2 FQNEAQ (reference sequence).

The J gene is TRBJ2-7, the V gene TRBV4-3, with a possible D match to TRBD2 (6 bases). V was shortened by 3 bases and J by 3 bases, with 9 bases between the two germline ends. This CDR3 has 13 residues. Germline V gene data show CDR1 as LGHNA and CDR2 as YSLEER. The CDR3 region has the DNA TGCGCCAGCAGCCAGGGACTCTACTACGAGCAGTACTTC. Amino acids: CASSQGLYYEQYF.

This clonotype showed up just a few times. This rearrangement joins TRBV7-9 to TRBJ2-1; D not certain. Trimming stripped 0 bases from V and 12 bases from J, with 12 bases between. Germline V gives CDR1 SEHNR, CDR2 FQNEAQ (reference sequence). The CDR3 is made up of 13 amino acids. Here the CDR3 reads CASSLADGSGQFF. The CDR3, as DNA: TGTGCCAGCAGCTTAGCGGACGGGTCAGGGCAGTTCTTC.

This clonotype was observed a handful of times. This sequence joins TRBV5-1 and TRBJ2-2; 7 bases agree with TRBD1. The germline V gene encodes CDR1 SGHRS and CDR2 YFSETQ. V was clipped by 4 bases and J by 1 base; unmatched bases: 16. The CDR3 totals 19 residues. Here the CDR3 reads CASSRRQGLSLVNTGELFF. The CDR3 DNA reads TGCGCCAGCAGCCGAAGACAGGGCCTAAGTTTGGTGAACACCGGGGAGCTGTTTTTT.

This clonotype was seen only a few times. The chain links TRBV29-1 to TRBJ2-1, with D maybe TRBD2 (5 bases). This CDR3 contains 12 residues. Germline CDR1 SQVTM, CDR2 ANQGSEA. The germline V and J ends were trimmed by 6 bases and 6 bases, with 12 bases remaining between them. The CDR3 region is CSVGRVVNEQFF. The DNA of the CDR3 is TGCAGCGTAGGGCGGGTCGTCAATGAGCAGTTCTTC.